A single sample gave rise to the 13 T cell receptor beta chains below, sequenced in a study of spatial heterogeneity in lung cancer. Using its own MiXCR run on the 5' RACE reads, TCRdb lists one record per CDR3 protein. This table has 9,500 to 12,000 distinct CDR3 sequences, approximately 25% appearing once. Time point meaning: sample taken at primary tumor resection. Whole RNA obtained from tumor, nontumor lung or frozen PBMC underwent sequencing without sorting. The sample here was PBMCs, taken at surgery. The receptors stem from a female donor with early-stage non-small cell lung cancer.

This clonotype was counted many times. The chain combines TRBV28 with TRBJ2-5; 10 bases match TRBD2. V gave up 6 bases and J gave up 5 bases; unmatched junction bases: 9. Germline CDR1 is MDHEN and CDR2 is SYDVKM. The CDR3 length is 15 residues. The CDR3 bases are TGTGCCAGCAGCCCAGGGCTAGCGGGAGCTGAGACCCAGTACTTC. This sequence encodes CASSPGLAGAETQYF.

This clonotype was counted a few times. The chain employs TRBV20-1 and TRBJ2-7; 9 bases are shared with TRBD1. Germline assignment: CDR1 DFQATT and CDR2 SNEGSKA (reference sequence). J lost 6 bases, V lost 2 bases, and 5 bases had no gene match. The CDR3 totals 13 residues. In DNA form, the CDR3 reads TGCAGTGCTAGAAAACAGGGGGCGGCCGAGCAGTACTTC. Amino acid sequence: CSARKQGAAEQYF.

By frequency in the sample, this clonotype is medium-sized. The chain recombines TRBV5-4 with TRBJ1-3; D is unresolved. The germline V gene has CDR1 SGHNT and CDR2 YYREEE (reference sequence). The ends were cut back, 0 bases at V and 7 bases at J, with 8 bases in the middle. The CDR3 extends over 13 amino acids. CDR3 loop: CASSLEQRNTIYF. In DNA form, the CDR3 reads TGTGCCAGCAGCTTGGAGCAACGGAACACCATATATTTT.

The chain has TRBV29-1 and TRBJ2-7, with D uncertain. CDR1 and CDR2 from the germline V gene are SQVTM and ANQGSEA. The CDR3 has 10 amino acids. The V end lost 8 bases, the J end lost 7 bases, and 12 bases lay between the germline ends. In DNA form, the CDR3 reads TGCAGCCCGAGAGACACGGAGCAGTACTTC. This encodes CSPRDTEQYF.

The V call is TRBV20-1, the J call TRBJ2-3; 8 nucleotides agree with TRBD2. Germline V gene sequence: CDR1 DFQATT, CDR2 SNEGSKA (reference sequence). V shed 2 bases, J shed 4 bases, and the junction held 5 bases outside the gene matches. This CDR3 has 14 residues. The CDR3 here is CSARTGRDPDTQYF. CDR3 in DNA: TGCAGTGCTAGAACCGGGAGGGACCCAGATACGCAGTATTTT.

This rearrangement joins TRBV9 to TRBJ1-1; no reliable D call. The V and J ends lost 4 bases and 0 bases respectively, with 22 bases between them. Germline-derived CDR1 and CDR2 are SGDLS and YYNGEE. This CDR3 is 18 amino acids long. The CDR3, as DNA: TGTGCCAGCAGCCCCTATGGTCAGGCGCCTGGGATGAACACTGAAGCTTTCTTT. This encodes CASSPYGQAPGMNTEAFF. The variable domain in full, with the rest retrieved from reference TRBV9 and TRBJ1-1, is DSGVTQTPKHLITATGQRVTLRCSPRSGDLSVYWYQQSLDQGLQFLIQYYNGEERAKGNILERFSAQQFPDLHSELNLSSLELGDSALYFCASSPYGQAPGMNTEAFFGQGTRLTVV.

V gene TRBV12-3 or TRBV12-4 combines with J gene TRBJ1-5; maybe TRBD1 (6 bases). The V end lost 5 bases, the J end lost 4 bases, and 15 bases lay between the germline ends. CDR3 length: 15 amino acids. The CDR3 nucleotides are TGTGCCAGCAGTCCCCGAACAGGGCCTAATCAGCCCCAGCATTTT. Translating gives CASSPRTGPNQPQHF.

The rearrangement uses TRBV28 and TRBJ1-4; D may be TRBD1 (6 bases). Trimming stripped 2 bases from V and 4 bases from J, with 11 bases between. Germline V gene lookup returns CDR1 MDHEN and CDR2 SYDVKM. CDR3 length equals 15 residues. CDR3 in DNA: TGTGCCAGCAGTTTAGTGGACAGTCATAATGAAAAACTGTTTTTT. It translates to CASSLVDSHNEKLFF.

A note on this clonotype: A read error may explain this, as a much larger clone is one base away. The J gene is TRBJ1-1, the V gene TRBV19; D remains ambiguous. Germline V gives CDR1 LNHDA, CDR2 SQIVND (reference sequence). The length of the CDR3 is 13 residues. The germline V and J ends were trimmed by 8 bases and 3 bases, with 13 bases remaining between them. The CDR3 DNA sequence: TGTGCCAGTTCAACTAAGAGGGACACTGAAGCTTTCTTT. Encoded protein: CASSTKRDTEAFF.

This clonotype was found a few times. Here the CDR3 reads CASTSQGYTGELFF. For the CDR3, the DNA is TGCGCCAGCACTTCACAGGGCTACACCGGGGAGCTGTTTTTT. This chain uses TRBV10-2 with TRBJ2-2; possible D gene TRBD1, 6 bases. The V gene's germline CDR1 is WSHSY and CDR2 SAAADI. The V and J ends lost 7 bases and 3 bases respectively, with 12 bases between them. The CDR3 is 14 amino acids.

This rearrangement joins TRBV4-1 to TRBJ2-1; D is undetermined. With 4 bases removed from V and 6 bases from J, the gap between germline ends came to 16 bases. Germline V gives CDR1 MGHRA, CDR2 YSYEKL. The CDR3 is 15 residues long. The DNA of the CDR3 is TGCGCCAGCAGCCCCCAGTACCTCCGTCGCAATGAGCAGTTCTTC. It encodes CASSPQYLRRNEQFF.

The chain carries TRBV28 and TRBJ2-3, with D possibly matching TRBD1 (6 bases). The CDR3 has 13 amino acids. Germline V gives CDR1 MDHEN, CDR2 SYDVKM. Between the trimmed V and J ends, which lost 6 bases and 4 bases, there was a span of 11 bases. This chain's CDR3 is CASSTGFPDTQYF. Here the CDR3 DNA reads TGTGCCAGCAGCACAGGGTTCCCAGATACGCAGTATTTT.

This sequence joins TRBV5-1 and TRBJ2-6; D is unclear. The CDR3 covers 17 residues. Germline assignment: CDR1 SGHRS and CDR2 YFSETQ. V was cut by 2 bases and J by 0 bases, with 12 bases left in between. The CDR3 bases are TGCGCCAGCAGCTTTGTGCCTGATAACTCTGGGGCCAACGTCCTGACTTTC. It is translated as CASSFVPDNSGANVLTF.